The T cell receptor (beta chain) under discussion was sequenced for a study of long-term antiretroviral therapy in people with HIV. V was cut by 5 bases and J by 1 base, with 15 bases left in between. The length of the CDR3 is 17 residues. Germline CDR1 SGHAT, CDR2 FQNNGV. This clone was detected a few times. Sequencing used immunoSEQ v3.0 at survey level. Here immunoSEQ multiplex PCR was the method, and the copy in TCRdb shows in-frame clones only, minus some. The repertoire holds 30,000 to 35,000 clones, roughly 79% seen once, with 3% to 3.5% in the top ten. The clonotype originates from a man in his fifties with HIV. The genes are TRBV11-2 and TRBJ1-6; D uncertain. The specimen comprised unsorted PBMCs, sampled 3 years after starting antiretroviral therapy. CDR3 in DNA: TGTGCCAGCAGCGAGCCCCTAGGGTATTCCTATAATTCACCCCTCCACTTT. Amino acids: CASSEPLGYSYNSPLHF.